The next 10 T cell receptor beta chains were all read from a single sample in a study of cytomegalovirus exposure and HLA in healthy donors. The repertoire was sequenced with immunoSEQ multiplex PCR; TCRdb's copy has only in-frame clones and lacks some. This sample has some 310,000 clones, with 88% found just once. The sample consisted of PBMCs. These receptors all stem from a man aged 25-45 years in good health and CMV-seronegative.

This chain connects TRBV5-1 to TRBJ2-3; D unclear. Germline CDR1 is SGHRS and CDR2 is YFSETQ. Trimming took 0 bases from V and 0 from J, leaving 5 bases between them. This CDR3 has 14 residues. The CDR3 loop reads CASSLGSSTDTQYF. Written as DNA, the CDR3 is TGCGCCAGCAGCTTGGGGAGTAGCACAGATACGCAGTATTTT.

The chain links TRBV9 to TRBJ1-3; 7 bases match TRBD1. J was trimmed by 5 bases and V by 2 bases; bases with no gene match: 4. The CDR3 sequence is 14 residues long. Looked up from germline, CDR1 is SGDLS and CDR2 is YYNGEE. CDR3 in DNA: TGTGCCAGCAGCGTGGGACAGCCGAGAAACACCATATATTTT. As protein: CASSVGQPRNTIYF.

The genes are TRBV6-5 and TRBJ2-7; D may be TRBD2 (6 bases). From germline, CDR1 is MNHEY and CDR2 SVGAGI. The CDR3 sequence is 15 residues long. Trimming cost V 5 bases and J 0 bases, with 14 bases left between them. CDR3 region: CASSRGSLSSYEQYF. CDR3 coding DNA: TGTGCCAGCAGTCGGGGGAGTCTGAGCTCCTACGAGCAGTACTTC.

This chain joins TRBV4-1 and TRBJ1-2; 8 positions agree with TRBD1. This CDR3 has 15 amino acids. J lost 5 bases, V lost 3 bases, and 8 bases had no gene match. CDR1 MGHRA and CDR2 YSYEKL come from the germline V gene. CDR3 in DNA: TGCGCCAGCAGCCAGCCCGACAGGGGTGTATATGGCTACACCTTC. Residues: CASSQPDRGVYGYTF.

The chain uses TRBV7-8 and TRBJ2-7, with no clear D. Trimming stripped 2 bases from V and 1 base from J, with 9 bases between. There are 14 residues in the CDR3. CDR1 is SGHVS, CDR2 FQNEAQ, per germline. The CDR3 bases are TGTGCCAGCAGCTTACAGTCAGGATCCTACGAGCAGTACTTC. Translation gives CASSLQSGSYEQYF.

The CDR3 region is CSVSGEGGDGYTF. In nucleotides, the CDR3 is TGCAGCGTTTCGGGGGAGGGAGGCGATGGCTACACCTTC. The V call is TRBV29-1, the J call TRBJ1-2; tentative D call: TRBD1 (5 bases). The V end was cut by 5 bases, the J end by 6 bases, with 16 bases between. The CDR3 length is 13 residues. The germline V gene has CDR1 SQVTM and CDR2 ANQGSEA.

The chain combines TRBV6-5 with TRBJ1-2; no clear D gene. The germline CDR1 and CDR2 sequences are MNHEY and SVGAGI. This CDR3 comprises 14 residues. The V gene lost 6 bases and the J gene lost 5 bases, with 16 bases spanning the gap. The CDR3, as DNA: TGTGCCAGCAGGCCGCCCAGTAGACAATATGGCTACACCTTC. Translation gives CASRPPSRQYGYTF.

This chain uses TRBV9 with TRBJ2-1; 10 nucleotides line up with TRBD2. Per the germline V gene, CDR1 is SGDLS and CDR2 is YYNGEE. V dropped 0 bases and J dropped 7; count of bases not matched to a gene: 4. This CDR3 region has 15 residues. This CDR3 is CASSVVGSGGNEQFF. The CDR3 bases are TGTGCCAGCAGCGTAGTGGGTAGCGGGGGGAATGAGCAGTTCTTC.

Concerning this clone: The same CDR3 is also encoded by other DNA sequences in this sample. The rearrangement links TRBV7-9 to TRBJ1-1; D not certain. In germline, CDR1 is SEHNR, CDR2 FQNEAQ (reference sequence). The CDR3 is made up of 11 amino acids. Trimming left V 5 bases short and J 5 bases short, with 6 bases between. CDR3 sequence reads: CASSPRTEAFF. CDR3 sequence (DNA): TGTGCCAGCAGCCCTAGAACTGAAGCTTTCTTT.

The chain has TRBV7-9 and TRBJ1-2; D is unresolved. Germline CDR1 reads SEHNR; CDR2 reads FQNEAQ (reference sequence). The CDR3 length is 12 residues. V was shortened by 3 bases and J by 8 bases, with 10 bases between the two germline ends. CDR3 nucleotides: TGTGCCAGCAGCTTGAGCTCTCCGGGCTACACCTTC. Translated: CASSLSSPGYTF. Full variable domain (outside the CDR3, taken from reference TRBV7-9 and TRBJ1-2): DTGVSQNPRHKITKRGQNVTFRCDPISEHNRLYWYRQTLGQGPEFLTYFQNEAQLEKSRLLSDRFSAERPKGSFSTLEIQRTEQGDSAMYLCASSLSSPGYTFGSGTRLTVV.